What follows are 15 T cell receptor beta chains derived from one specimen sequenced in a study of cytomegalovirus exposure and HLA in healthy donors. Vbeta (60) and Jbeta (13) primers were used in the PCR. Assay used: immunoSEQ multiplex PCR; TCRdb lists only in-frame clones, some missing. There are 100,000 to 150,000 clones in the sample, with approximately 2% held by the top ten. Sequenced: PBMCs. These receptors originate from a man aged 35 to 55 in good health and CMV-seronegative.

The chain has TRBV4-2 and TRBJ2-1; 7 bases agree with TRBD2. Trimming at V came to 8 bases and at J to 9 bases, leaving 10 bases not matched to a gene. This CDR3 contains 13 residues. The germline gives CDR1 LGHNA, CDR2 YNFKEQ. CDR3 sequence (DNA): TGTGCCAGCGGGAGGGCCGTATTCAGTGAGCAGTTCTTC. This encodes CASGRAVFSEQFF.

The J gene is TRBJ2-1, the V gene TRBV10-3; unclear D gene. This CDR3 comprises 16 residues. Germline-derived CDR1 and CDR2 are ENHRY and SYGVKD. The ends were cut back, 4 bases at V and 0 bases at J, with 13 bases in the middle. The CDR3 loop is CAISASERSSYNEQFF. CDR3 coding DNA: TGTGCCATCAGTGCGTCGGAGAGGAGCTCCTACAATGAGCAGTTCTTC.

V and J are TRBV6-1 and TRBJ1-5; no firm D call. The CDR3 totals 15 residues. V was trimmed by 6 bases and J by 0 bases, leaving 12 bases between them. Germline V gene data show CDR1 as MNHNS and CDR2 as SASEGT. This chain's CDR3 is CASRTNSNSNQPQHF. The CDR3 DNA follows: TGTGCCAGCAGGACGAACAGCAATAGCAATCAGCCCCAGCATTTT.

This chain joins TRBV5-6 and TRBJ2-2; TRBD1 aligns across 8 bases. Germline V gene sequence: CDR1 SGHDT, CDR2 YYEEEE. V was pared by 4 bases and J by 6 bases, with 8 bases of the junction left unmatched. CDR3 size: 15 residues. The CDR3 region has the DNA TGTGCCAGCAGCGCAACGACAGGGGCCGCCGGGGAGCTGTTTTTT. Amino acid sequence: CASSATTGAAGELFF.

V and J are TRBV5-1 and TRBJ1-5; 7 bases line up with TRBD1. Germline V gene sequence: CDR1 SGHRS, CDR2 YFSETQ. This CDR3 contains 17 residues. The V gene end was trimmed by 2 bases and the J gene end by 1 base; junction bases not matched to a gene: 9. CDR3 residues: CASSLSPGQDSNQPQHF. CDR3 bases: TGCGCCAGCAGCTTATCCCCTGGACAGGACAGCAATCAGCCCCAGCATTTT.

CDR3 region: CASSFGQGYGYTF. The CDR3 nucleotides read TGTGCCAGCAGCTTCGGACAGGGCTATGGCTACACCTTC. The chain has TRBV5-4 and TRBJ1-2; 8 bases are a match to TRBD1. In germline, CDR1 is SGHNT, CDR2 YYREEE (reference sequence). The CDR3 is made up of 13 amino acids. Germline trimming cut 2 bases from V and 4 bases from J; bases unmatched to any gene: 1. Variable domain in full (rest from reference TRBV5-4 and TRBJ1-2): ETGVTQSPTHLIKTRGQQVTLRCSSQSGHNTVSWYQQALGQGPQFIFQYYREEENGRGNFPPRFSGLQFPNYSSELNVNALELDDSALYLCASSFGQGYGYTFGSGTRLTVV.

This chain connects TRBV28 to TRBJ2-2, with TRBD1 matching over 10 bases. With V trimmed by 8 bases and J by 8 bases, 8 bases remained unmatched. The germline gives CDR1 MDHEN, CDR2 SYDVKM. The CDR3 is 14 amino acids. CDR3 coding DNA: TGTGCCAGCCACGGGACAGGGGATGGGGGGGAGCTGTTTTTT. Protein product: CASHGTGDGGELFF.

The rearrangement links TRBV7-9 to TRBJ2-3; 9 bases agree with TRBD1. V was pared by 2 bases and J by 5 bases, with 14 bases of the junction left unmatched. The CDR3 runs to 18 residues. Per germline, CDR1 SEHNR and CDR2 FQNEAQ (reference sequence). The CDR3 reads CASSLNLGHRGREDTQYF. DNA of the CDR3: TGTGCCAGCAGCTTAAACCTCGGCCACAGGGGGCGAGAAGATACGCAGTATTTT.

V gene TRBV6-1 combines with J gene TRBJ1-1; the D is unclear. Trimming removed 4 bases from V and 5 bases from J, with 8 bases in between. The CDR3 is made up of 12 amino acids. Germline CDR1 MNHNS, CDR2 SASEGT. The DNA for the CDR3 is TGTGCCAGCAGTGCCCCGGGGACTGAAGCTTTCTTT. As protein: CASSAPGTEAFF.

With respect to this clone: An end of the junction differs from the germline gene, which may be a read error. The rearrangement links TRBV20-1 to TRBJ2-1; a weak D match, TRBD2 (5 bases). Per germline, CDR1 DFQATT and CDR2 SNEGSKA (reference sequence). The CDR3 has 11 residues. CDR3 loop: CSALGYELGVF. In DNA form, the CDR3 reads TGCAGTGCCTTAGGATATGAGTTGGGAGTCTTC.

The V call is TRBV30, the J call TRBJ1-1; D gene uncertain. V dropped 1 base and J dropped 6 bases, with 12 bases sitting between them. From germline, CDR1 is GTSNPN and CDR2 SVGIG (reference sequence). CDR3 length equals 13 residues. CDR3 loop: CAWSEEGRAEAFF. The CDR3 DNA sequence: TGTGCCTGGAGTGAGGAGGGCCGGGCTGAAGCTTTCTTT. Full variable domain (rest looked up from reference TRBV30 and TRBJ1-1): SQTIHQWPATLVQPVGSPLSLECTVEGTSNPNLYWYRQAAGRGLQLLFYSVGIGQISSEVPQNLSASRPQDRQFILSSKKLLLSDSGFYLCAWSEEGRAEAFFGQGTRLTVV.

This CDR3 is CASSLQGAKQYF. The CDR3 DNA reads as TGTGCCAGCAGTCTCCAGGGGGCCAAGCAGTACTTC. V usage is TRBV27 and J usage is TRBJ2-7; 8 bases agree with TRBD1. V shed 5 bases and J 8 bases; nucleotides not matched to a gene: 5. Germline CDR1 is MNHEY and CDR2 is SMNVEV (reference sequence). The CDR3 loop spans 12 amino acids.

The V and J genes are TRBV9 and TRBJ2-7; D may be TRBD1 (5 bases). This CDR3 has 14 amino acids. The V gene's germline CDR1 is SGDLS and CDR2 YYNGEE. V was cut by 3 bases and J by 3 bases, with 13 bases left in between. Here the CDR3 reads CASSEDSQLYEQYF. The DNA for the CDR3 is TGTGCCAGCAGCGAAGACAGTCAGCTCTACGAGCAGTACTTC.

The chain carries TRBV30 and TRBJ1-1, with TRBD1 matching over 7 bases. This CDR3 contains 14 residues. The germline CDR1 and CDR2 sequences are GTSNPN and SVGIG (reference sequence). Trimming removed 2 bases from V and 7 bases from J; junction bases left unmatched: 10. The CDR3 loop reads CAWSRDSRVGEAFF. Here the CDR3 DNA reads TGTGCCTGGAGTCGGGACAGTCGGGTTGGTGAAGCTTTCTTT. The full variable domain, in which reference TRBV30 and TRBJ1-1 provide the parts outside the CDR3, is SQTIHQWPATLVQPVGSPLSLECTVEGTSNPNLYWYRQAAGRGLQLLFYSVGIGQISSEVPQNLSASRPQDRQFILSSKKLLLSDSGFYLCAWSRDSRVGEAFFGQGTRLTVV.

The rearrangement joins TRBV5-4 to TRBJ2-2; perhaps TRBD2 as D (7 bases). The CDR3 sequence is 17 residues long. V shed 3 bases and J shed 0 bases, with 15 bases lying between them. Per the germline V gene, CDR1 is SGHNT and CDR2 is YYREEE (reference sequence). The CDR3 is CASSSPGGGANTGELFF. The CDR3 region has the DNA TGTGCCAGCAGCTCCCCGGGGGGCGGCGCGAACACCGGGGAGCTGTTTTTT.